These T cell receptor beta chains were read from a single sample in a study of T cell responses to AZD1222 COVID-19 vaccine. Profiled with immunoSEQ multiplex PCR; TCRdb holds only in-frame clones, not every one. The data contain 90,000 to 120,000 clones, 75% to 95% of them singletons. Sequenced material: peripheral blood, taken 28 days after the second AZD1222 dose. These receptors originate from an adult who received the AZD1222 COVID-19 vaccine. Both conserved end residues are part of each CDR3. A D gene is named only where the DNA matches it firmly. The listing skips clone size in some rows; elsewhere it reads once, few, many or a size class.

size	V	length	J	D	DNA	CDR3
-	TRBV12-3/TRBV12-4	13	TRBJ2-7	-	TGTGCCAGCAGTCCCACCGGGTCCTACGAGCAGTACTTC	CASSPTGSYEQYF
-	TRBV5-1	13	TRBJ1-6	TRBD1	TGCGCCAGCAGCCCGTCCGGGACAGGGGCTTCCCACTTT	CASSPSGTGASHF
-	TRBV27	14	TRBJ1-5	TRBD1	TGTGCCAGCAGGCCACGCACAGGGGGACAGCCCCAGCATTTT	CASRPRTGGQPQHF
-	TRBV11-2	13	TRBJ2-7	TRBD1	TGTGCCAGCAGCTTAGCTTCAGGGACAGGGATATACTTC	CASSLASGTGIYF
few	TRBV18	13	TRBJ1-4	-	TGTGCCAGCTCACCGAGACAAAATGAAAAACTGTTTTTT	CASSPRQNEKLFF
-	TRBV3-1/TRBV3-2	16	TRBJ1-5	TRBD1	TGTGCCAGCAGCCCGGAGGGACAGGGTAGGGGTCAGCCCCAGCATTTT	CASSPEGQGRGQPQHF
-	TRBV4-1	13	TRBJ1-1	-	TGCGCCAGCAGCCTTACAGTGAACACTGAAGCTTTCTTT	CASSLTVNTEAFF
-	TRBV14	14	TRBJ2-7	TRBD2	TGTGCCAGCAACCCCGGCGGGAGATCCTACGAGCAGTACTTC	CASNPGGRSYEQYF
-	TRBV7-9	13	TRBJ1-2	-	TGTGCCAGCAGCCGACAGACAAACTATGGCTACACCTTC	CASSRQTNYGYTF
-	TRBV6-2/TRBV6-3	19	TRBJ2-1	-	TGTGCCAGCAGTTACTCGACGAGGGCCAGTAGGAGCTCCTACAATGAGCAGTTCTTC	CASSYSTRASRSSYNEQFF
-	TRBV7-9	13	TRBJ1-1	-	TGTGCCAGCAGCTTAGTCACAGACACTGAAGCTTTCTTT	CASSLVTDTEAFF
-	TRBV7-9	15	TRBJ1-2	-	TGTGCCAGCAGCTTACACGGGACCAAAGGCTATGGCTACACCTTC	CASSLHGTKGYGYTF
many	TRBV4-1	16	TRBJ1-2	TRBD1	TGCGCCAGCAGCCAAGACCCAACCTGGACAGGGGAGAACTACACCTTC	CASSQDPTWTGENYTF
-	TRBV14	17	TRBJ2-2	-	TGTGCCAGCAGCCAAGAAGAGACGGACAGACACACCGGGGAGCTGTTTTTT	CASSQEETDRHTGELFF